Following are 30 T cell receptor beta chains from one sample sequenced in a study of blood T cell repertoires in COVID-19. The data were produced by immunoSEQ multiplex PCR, yet TCRdb's version contains in-frame clones alone and is incomplete. The table lists 250,000 to 400,000 clones, about 92% of them singletons. The sample consisted of PBMCs or T cells enriched from blood (not recorded which). The receptor source for this set is a man aged 55-75 years who had recovered from COVID-19.

The chain is built from TRBV19 and TRBJ1-3, with TRBD1 matching 7 bases. In germline, CDR1 is LNHDA, CDR2 SQIVND (reference sequence). The CDR3 sequence is 15 residues long. Trimming removed 4 bases from V and 2 bases from J; junction bases left unmatched: 5. Here the CDR3 reads CASSKQGRTGNTIYF. Here the CDR3 DNA reads TGTGCCAGTAGTAAACAGGGGAGGACTGGAAACACCATATATTTT. The full variable domain, with the rest looked up from reference TRBV19 and TRBJ1-3, is DGGITQSPKYLFRKEGQNVTLSCEQNLNHDAMYWYRQDPGQGLRLIYYSQIVNDFQKGDIAEGYSVSREKKESFPLTVTSAQKNPTAFYLCASSKQGRTGNTIYFGEGSWLTVV.

The chain carries TRBV11-2 and TRBJ2-1, with 7 bases aligning to TRBD2. V was clipped by 9 bases and J by 7 bases; unmatched bases: 12. CDR3 length equals 14 residues. CDR1 is SGHAT and CDR2 is FQNNGV in the germline V gene. The DNA for the CDR3 is TGTGCCAGTCGGAGAGCGGGGAAACGTAATGAGCAGTTCTTC. Its protein is CASRRAGKRNEQFF.

This clone was observed a handful of times. This chain's CDR3 is CATAGTTTGELFF. The CDR3 region has the DNA TGTGCCACCGCCGGGACTACAACCGGGGAGCTGTTTTTT. V gene TRBV24-1 combines with J gene TRBJ2-2, with 7 bases matching TRBD2. Germline V CDR1 and CDR2: KGHDR, SFDVKD. The ends lost 9 bases at V and 5 bases at J; junction bases unmatched: 5. The CDR3 is 13 amino acids.

The chain employs TRBV4-2 and TRBJ2-2; a weak D match, TRBD2 (5 bases). The CDR3 spans 16 residues. CDR1 and CDR2 (germline): LGHNA, YNFKEQ. The V end was cut by 1 base, the J end by 6 bases, with 15 bases between. CDR3 sequence reads: CASSQVGGSFAGELFF. The CDR3 region has the DNA TGTGCCAGCAGCCAAGTCGGTGGGAGTTTCGCCGGGGAGCTGTTTTTT.

The CDR3 reads CASSFDGLAEHNEQFF. In DNA form, the CDR3 reads TGTGCCAGCAGCTTCGACGGACTAGCGGAACACAATGAGCAGTTCTTC. The V call is TRBV11-3, the J call TRBJ2-1; TRBD2 matches 10 bases. With V trimmed by 3 bases and J by 5 bases, 7 bases remained unmatched. This CDR3 is 16 amino acids long. From germline, CDR1 is SGHNT and CDR2 YENEEA.

Comment on this clone: Germline is not matched at one junction end, which may reflect a read error. The chain couples TRBV30 to TRBJ2-2; 8 bases are shared with TRBD1. This CDR3 region has 10 residues. The germline CDR1 and CDR2 sequences are GTSNPN and SVGIG (reference sequence). The CDR3 DNA sequence: TGTGCCTGGGGTACAGGGGGGCTGTTTTTT. Translated, it gives CAWGTGGLFF.

V is TRBV15 and J is TRBJ2-1; D remains ambiguous. The CDR3 is made up of 13 amino acids. The germline V and J ends were trimmed by 9 bases and 0 bases, with 9 bases remaining between them. Germline values: CDR1 LNHNV, CDR2 YYDKDF (reference sequence). The CDR3 loop is CATTESSYNEQFF. As DNA, the CDR3 is TGTGCCACAACCGAGAGCTCCTACAATGAGCAGTTCTTC.

The V call is TRBV20-1, the J call TRBJ2-7, with TRBD2 identical over 9 bases. The CDR3 covers 11 residues. V lost 5 bases and J lost 6; bases outside the gene matches: 2. CDR1 and CDR2 from the germline V gene are DFQATT and SNEGSKA (reference sequence). For the CDR3, the DNA is TGCAGTGCTGGGACTAGCCGCGAGCAGTACTTC. Protein: CSAGTSREQYF.

The chain uses TRBV27 and TRBJ2-5, with D tentatively TRBD1 (7 bases). Germline V lookup: CDR1 MNHEY, CDR2 SMNVEV (reference sequence). This CDR3 contains 14 residues. Trimming left V 5 bases short and J 5 bases short, with 15 bases between. The CDR3 DNA reads TGTGCCAGCAGTCCTAGGAGGGGGCGGGAGACCCAGTACTTC. Encoded protein: CASSPRRGRETQYF.

CDR3 sequence: CASSLHNRGGTYEQYF. The CDR3 DNA sequence: TGTGCCAGCAGCTTACACAACAGGGGAGGTACCTACGAGCAGTACTTC. The rearrangement uses TRBV7-8 and TRBJ2-7; TRBD1 might be the D (7 bases). V lost 2 bases and J lost 2, with 16 bases in between. The CDR3 is 16 amino acids. CDR1 and CDR2 (germline): SGHVS, FQNEAQ. The entire variable domain, with the rest obtained from reference TRBV7-8 and TRBJ2-7, is as follows: GAGVSQSPRYKVAKRGQDVALRCDPISGHVSLFWYQQALGQGPEFLTYFQNEAQLDKSGLPSDRFFAERPEGSVSTLKIQRTQQEDSAVYLCASSLHNRGGTYEQYFGPGTRLTVT.

This clone was found once. The gene calls are TRBV5-6 and TRBJ1-1, with D maybe TRBD1 (6 bases). CDR3 length: 14 amino acids. V was trimmed by 3 bases and J by 6 bases, leaving 15 bases between them. CDR1 and CDR2 from the germline V gene are SGHDT and YYEEEE. The CDR3 sequence: CASSSRVRGSEAFF. CDR3 bases: TGTGCCAGCAGCTCCCGAGTTAGGGGGTCTGAAGCTTTCTTT.

The chain carries TRBV5-1 and TRBJ1-1; 11 nucleotides agree with TRBD1. CDR1 is SGHRS and CDR2 is YFSETQ in the germline V gene. The CDR3 sequence is 16 residues long. Unmatched junction bases numbered 10, after V lost 4 bases and J lost 5 bases. The CDR3 loop is CASSSPGQGGSTEAFF. The CDR3 DNA is TGCGCCAGCAGCAGCCCGGGACAGGGGGGAAGTACTGAAGCTTTCTTT.

The chain is built from TRBV9 and TRBJ1-2; 8 bases match TRBD1. CDR3 size: 15 residues. Trimming at V came to 0 bases and at J to 4 bases, leaving 5 bases not matched to a gene. Germline lookup yields CDR1 SGDLS and CDR2 YYNGEE. The CDR3 here is CASSVDFQGAYGYTF. CDR3 nucleotides: TGTGCCAGCAGCGTAGATTTTCAGGGGGCCTATGGCTACACCTTC.

This chain connects TRBV9 to TRBJ2-2, with D possibly TRBD1 on 5 matching bases. This CDR3 is built from 16 residues. The germline V and J ends were trimmed by 0 bases and 0 bases, with 9 bases remaining between them. CDR1 and CDR2 from the germline V gene are SGDLS and YYNGEE. The CDR3 coding sequence is TGTGCCAGCAGCGTAGAGGGGATATCGAACACCGGGGAGCTGTTTTTT. Translated, it gives CASSVEGISNTGELFF.

In its sample, this clone was seen a few times. The chain recombines TRBV5-1 with TRBJ2-1; TRBD2 matches at 9 bases. V lost 0 bases and J lost 9; bases outside the gene matches: 7. The germline V gene encodes CDR1 SGHRS and CDR2 YFSETQ. The CDR3 runs 15 residues. In DNA, the CDR3 is TGCGCCAGCAGCTTGGAATTAGCGGGAGACAGTGAGCAGTTCTTC. This gives the protein CASSLELAGDSEQFF.

J is TRBJ2-1 and V is TRBV19, with 8 positions matching TRBD2. Trimming removed 3 bases from V and 7 bases from J; junction bases left unmatched: 2. CDR1 LNHDA and CDR2 SQIVND come from the germline V gene (reference sequence). This CDR3 is built from 13 residues. CDR3 DNA sequence: TGTGCCAGTAGTATGGGACTAGTGAATGAGCAGTTCTTC. The encoded protein is CASSMGLVNEQFF.

The chain joins TRBV9 to TRBJ2-5, with D uncertain. From germline, CDR1 is SGDLS and CDR2 YYNGEE. This CDR3 has 17 residues. V shed 3 bases and J shed 2 bases, with 20 bases lying between them. The CDR3 here is CASSGPSGVGAQETQYF. For the CDR3, the DNA is TGTGCCAGCAGCGGGCCGTCGGGTGTAGGCGCACAAGAGACCCAGTACTTC.

The chain links TRBV28 to TRBJ1-2, with D unclear. The CDR3 extends over 10 amino acids. The V gene lost 4 bases and the J gene lost 8 bases, with 5 bases spanning the gap. Germline V gives CDR1 MDHEN, CDR2 SYDVKM. The CDR3 is CASSSLGYTF. DNA of the CDR3: TGTGCCAGCAGTTCCCTGGGCTACACCTTC.

The V gene is TRBV27, the J gene TRBJ1-5; the D gene is possibly TRBD1 (5 bases). CDR3 length equals 15 residues. The germline V and J ends were trimmed by 3 bases and 2 bases, with 11 bases remaining between them. CDR1 and CDR2 from the germline V gene are MNHEY and SMNVEV (reference sequence). CDR3 sequence (DNA): TGTGCCAGCAGTTTTGCGGGGCCGGGCAATCAGCCCCAGCATTTT. It is translated as CASSFAGPGNQPQHF.

The rearrangement uses TRBV9 and TRBJ2-2; the D gene is possibly TRBD1 (6 bases). This CDR3 is 12 amino acids long. The V gene's germline CDR1 is SGDLS and CDR2 YYNGEE. Trimming removed 5 bases at V and 7 bases at J, with 9 bases between. CDR3 bases: TGTGCCAGCAGGAAGGGGGTCGGGGAGCTGTTTTTT. Its protein product is CASRKGVGELFF.

The rearrangement joins TRBV30 to TRBJ2-1; D might be TRBD1 (6 bases). With 6 bases removed from V and 7 bases from J, the gap between germline ends came to 13 bases. Per the germline V gene, CDR1 is GTSNPN and CDR2 is SVGIG (reference sequence). This CDR3 is 12 amino acids long. CDR3 in amino acids: CACGLGGNEQFF. The CDR3 DNA is TGTGCCTGTGGGTTAGGGGGTAATGAGCAGTTCTTC.

The chain couples TRBV5-1 to TRBJ2-3, with TRBD1 matching over 7 bases. This CDR3 spans 14 amino acids. With 3 bases clipped from V and 2 bases from J, the junction kept 3 bases outside the gene matches. The germline gives CDR1 SGHRS, CDR2 YFSETQ. The CDR3 reads CASSSGQHTDTQYF. CDR3 DNA sequence: TGCGCCAGCAGCTCGGGACAGCACACAGATACGCAGTATTTT.

The rearrangement uses TRBV5-8 and TRBJ1-5; D is perhaps TRBD1 (5 bases). The CDR3 consists of 15 residues. Germline CDR1 reads SGHTS; CDR2 reads YDEGEE. Trimming cost V 0 bases and J 2 bases, with 9 bases left between them. CDR3 in DNA: TGTGCCAGCAGCTTGGGGACATCGGGCAATCAGCCCCAGCATTTT. As protein: CASSLGTSGNQPQHF.

This clone was observed at least ten times. The chain is built from TRBV4-3 and TRBJ2-1; TRBD2 agrees at 12 bases. Germline lookup yields CDR1 LGHNA and CDR2 YSLEER. V dropped 4 bases and J dropped 2; count of bases not matched to a gene: 6. The CDR3 is 17 residues long. The CDR3 region has the DNA TGCGCCAGCAGCCCAGACACTAGCGGGGGGCCCTACAATGAGCAGTTCTTC. Translated: CASSPDTSGGPYNEQFF.

The genes are TRBV25-1 and TRBJ2-3; TRBD1 matches at 10 bases. CDR1 is MGHDK, CDR2 SYGVNS, per germline. The ends lost 4 bases at V and 1 base at J; junction bases unmatched: 5. CDR3 length equals 16 residues. Here the CDR3 DNA reads TGTGCCAGCAGTGGCGACAGGGGGCTCCGCACAGATACGCAGTATTTT. Its protein product is CASSGDRGLRTDTQYF. Looking up the rest from reference TRBV25-1 and TRBJ2-3 gives the full variable domain: EADIYQTPRYLVIGTGKKITLECSQTMGHDKMYWYQQDPGMELHLIHYSYGVNSTEKGDLSSESTVSRIRTEHFPLTLESARPSHTSQYLCASSGDRGLRTDTQYFGPGTRLTVL.

This clone was counted once. This chain links TRBV10-3 with TRBJ2-5; 8 bases match TRBD2. V lost 11 bases, J lost 2 bases, and 16 bases stayed unmatched. Germline V lookup: CDR1 ENHRY, CDR2 SYGVKD. CDR3 length equals 16 residues. The CDR3 protein is CALRTRQRGNQETQYF. CDR3 DNA sequence: TGTGCCTTAAGGACGCGGCAGCGGGGGAATCAAGAGACCCAGTACTTC.

The chain uses TRBV28 and TRBJ1-5; 8 positions match TRBD1. Trimming took 4 bases from V and 7 from J; bases not matched to a gene: 6. The CDR3 is 14 amino acids. CDR1 MDHEN and CDR2 SYDVKM come from the germline V gene. The CDR3 bases are TGTGCCAGCAGTTACAGACAGGGGCGGCAGCCCCAGCATTTT. It yields the protein CASSYRQGRQPQHF.

The chain joins TRBV5-1 to TRBJ1-1; maybe TRBD1 (6 bases). The V end lost 4 bases, the J end lost 1 base, and 14 bases lay between the germline ends. This CDR3 comprises 15 residues. Germline values: CDR1 SGHRS, CDR2 YFSETQ. The CDR3 here is CASSPAPGQNTEAFF. CDR3 nucleotide sequence: TGCGCCAGCAGCCCAGCGCCGGGACAGAACACTGAAGCTTTCTTT.

The V gene is TRBV6-6, the J gene TRBJ2-7; D is uncertain. This CDR3 region has 14 residues. Germline-derived CDR1 and CDR2 are MNHNY and SVGAGI (reference sequence). V shed 3 bases and J shed 1 base, with 10 bases lying between them. DNA for the CDR3: TGTGCCAGCAGTTATCCTGCGGATTCCTACGAGCAGTACTTC. Translated, it gives CASSYPADSYEQYF.

The genes are TRBV7-2 and TRBJ2-5; D may be TRBD1 (5 bases). The CDR3 contains 13 residues. The V and J ends lost 5 bases and 1 base respectively, with 8 bases between them. Germline V CDR1 and CDR2: SGHTA, FQGNSA. The CDR3 spells CASSRQFQETQYF. In DNA form, the CDR3 reads TGTGCCAGCAGCCGACAGTTCCAAGAGACCCAGTACTTC.